The sequence of this T cell receptor (beta chain) was determined in a study of shared clonotypes between healthy human individuals. As for the study in general: Contributing individuals were two females and three males aged 18 to 49.

Turning to this clone: Its antigen is not identified. The same CDR3 arises from other DNA sequences in this sample as well.

The CDR3 extends over 14 amino acids. Germline-derived CDR1 and CDR2 are KGHSH and LQKENI. With 3 bases clipped from V and 8 bases from J, the junction kept 6 bases outside the gene matches. Overall study findings and caveats: Generally, naive subsets came out with larger estimated richness than memory subsets. Exclusively blood specimens were collected; tissue repertoires likely differ.

Only in-frame clones appear in the TCRdb table, and some are missing; sequencing was by immunoSEQ multiplex PCR. Counted here are 2 million or so clones, about 95% occurring once; the ten biggest clones make up 0.13%. The J gene is TRBJ1-2, the V gene TRBV18, with 10 bases matching TRBD1. Sequenced: naive CD4+ T cells sorted from blood. Subset specified: CD45RA+ positively selected. The receptor was derived from a man between 18 and 29 years old in good health. The CDR3 reads CASSPETGGAGYTF. In DNA form, the CDR3 reads TGTGCCAGCTCACCCGAGACAGGGGGCGCGGGCTACACCTTC.